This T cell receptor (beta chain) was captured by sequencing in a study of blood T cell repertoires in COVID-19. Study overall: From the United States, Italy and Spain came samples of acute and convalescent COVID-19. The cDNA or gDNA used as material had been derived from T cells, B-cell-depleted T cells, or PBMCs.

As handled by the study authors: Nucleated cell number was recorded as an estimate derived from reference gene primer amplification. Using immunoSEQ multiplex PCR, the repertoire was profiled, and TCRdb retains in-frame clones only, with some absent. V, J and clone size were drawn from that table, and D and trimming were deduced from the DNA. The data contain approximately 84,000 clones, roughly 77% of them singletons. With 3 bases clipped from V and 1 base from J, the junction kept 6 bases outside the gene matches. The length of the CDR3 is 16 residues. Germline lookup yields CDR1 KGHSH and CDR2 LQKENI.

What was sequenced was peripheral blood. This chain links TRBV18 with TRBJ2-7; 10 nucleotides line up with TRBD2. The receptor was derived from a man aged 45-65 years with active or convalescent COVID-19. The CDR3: CASSPRLAGASYEQYF. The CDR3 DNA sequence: TGTGCCAGCTCACCGAGGCTAGCGGGGGCGTCCTACGAGCAGTACTTC.